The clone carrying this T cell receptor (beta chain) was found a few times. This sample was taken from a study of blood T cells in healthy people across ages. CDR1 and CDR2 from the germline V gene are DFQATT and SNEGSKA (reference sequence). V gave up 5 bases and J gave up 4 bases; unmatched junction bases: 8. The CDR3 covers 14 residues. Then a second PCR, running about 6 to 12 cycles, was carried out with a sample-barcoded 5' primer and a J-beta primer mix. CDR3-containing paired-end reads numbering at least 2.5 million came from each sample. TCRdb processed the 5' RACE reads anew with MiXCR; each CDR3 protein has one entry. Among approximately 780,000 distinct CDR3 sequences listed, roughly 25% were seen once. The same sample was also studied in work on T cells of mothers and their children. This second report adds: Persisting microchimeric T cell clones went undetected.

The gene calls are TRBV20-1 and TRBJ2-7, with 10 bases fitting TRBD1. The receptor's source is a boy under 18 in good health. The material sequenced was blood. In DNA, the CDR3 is TGCAGTGCTGCTCGGGGACAGGGGCGGTACGAGCAGTACTTC. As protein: CSAARGQGRYEQYF.